These T cell receptor beta chains were read from a single sample in a study of T cells after yellow fever vaccination. TCRdb re-called the 5' RACE reads with MiXCR, one entry per CDR3 protein. Counted here are 100,000 to 150,000 distinct CDR3 sequences, 7.5% to 10% occurring once; the ten biggest clones make up 30% to 40%. The specimen comprised CD8+ T cells sorted from PBMCs, sampled on the day of the yellow fever booster vaccination. These receptors were obtained from a man between 18 and 29 years old who received the YFV17D yellow fever vaccine. Both conserved end residues are part of each CDR3. Fields, in order: clone size, J gene, V gene, D gene, CDR3 protein, CDR3 DNA. A D gene is named only where the DNA matches it firmly. Clone size is not always given. Where it is, it says once, few, many or a class for expanded clones.

>many|TRBJ1-1|TRBV4-1|-
CASSQLWGGAFF
TGCGCCAGCAGCCAATTATGGGGGGGAGCTTTCTTT
>many|TRBJ1-1|TRBV20-1|-
CSARLDSHRWAFF
TGCAGTGCTCGCTTGGACAGCCACAGGTGGGCTTTCTTT
>few|TRBJ2-3|TRBV6-2/TRBV6-3|-
CASSLSPGPDTQYF
TGTGCCAGCAGCCTCTCGCCCGGGCCAGATACGCAGTATTTT
>-|TRBJ1-1|TRBV10-3|-
CAILLEAEKEPEAFF
TGTGCCATCCTTCTTGAGGCGGAGAAGGAGCCTGAAGCTTTCTTT
>few|TRBJ2-2|TRBV11-2|-
CASSPRAQGSSGELFF
TGTGCCAGCAGCCCCCGCGCCCAGGGGTCGTCCGGGGAGCTGTTTTTT
>-|TRBJ1-5|TRBV4-3|-
CASSQDWGGVGNQPQHF
TGCGCCAGCAGCCAAGATTGGGGGGGCGTTGGCAATCAGCCCCAGCATTTT
>few|TRBJ1-6|TRBV6-5|-
CASSPPDSDDSPLHF
TGTGCCAGCAGCCCCCCTGACAGCGATGATTCACCCCTCCACTTT
>few|TRBJ2-6|TRBV10-3|TRBD2
CAIDGGSGANVLTF
TGTGCCATCGACGGGGGGTCTGGGGCCAACGTCCTGACTTTC
>-|TRBJ1-4|TRBV4-1|-
CASSQERFREKLFF
TGCGCCAGCAGCCAAGAGAGATTTCGGGAAAAACTGTTTTTT
>-|TRBJ1-6|TRBV5-4|-
CASSFGVIDSPLHF
TGTGCCAGCAGCTTCGGGGTTATTGATTCACCCCTCCACTTT
>few|TRBJ1-1|TRBV7-2|-
CASSLREVWGNTEAFF
TGTGCCAGCAGCCTCAGGGAGGTGTGGGGAAACACTGAAGCTTTCTTT
>-|TRBJ2-5|TRBV7-2|TRBD2
CASSFLAGAQETQYF
TGTGCCAGCAGCTTCTTAGCGGGGGCCCAAGAGACCCAGTACTTC
>few|TRBJ2-2|TRBV4-3|-
CASSQGLGLTGELFF
TGCGCCAGCAGCCAAGGGTTGGGGCTAACCGGGGAGCTGTTTTTT
>-|TRBJ1-3|TRBV4-3|-
CASSQDEGLVMSSGNTIYF
TGCGCCAGCAGCCAAGACGAGGGTTTAGTTATGAGCTCTGGAAACACCATATATTTT
>-|TRBJ2-3|TRBV12-3/TRBV12-4|-
CASSLEGGITDTQYF
TGTGCCAGCAGTTTAGAGGGGGGCATCACAGATACGCAGTATTTT
>-|TRBJ1-2|TRBV7-6|TRBD1
CASSSRQGTYGYTF
TGTGCCAGCAGCTCCCGACAGGGGACCTATGGCTACACCTTC
>few|TRBJ2-1|TRBV12-3/TRBV12-4|-
CASTTRGSSYNEQFF
TGTGCCAGCACGACACGGGGGTCCTCCTACAATGAGCAGTTCTTC
>few|TRBJ1-1|TRBV6-2/TRBV6-3|-
CASSYRGNTEAFF
TGTGCCAGCAGTTACCGGGGGAACACTGAAGCTTTCTTT
>few|TRBJ2-1|TRBV6-2/TRBV6-3|-
CASDPIGAGNEQFF
TGTGCCAGCGACCCAATCGGGGCGGGTAATGAGCAGTTCTTC
>-|TRBJ2-1|TRBV20-1|TRBD1
CSAKGDRVGGEQFF
TGCAGTGCTAAAGGGGACAGGGTTGGTGGTGAGCAGTTCTTC
>few|TRBJ2-3|TRBV7-9|-
CASSGTLDSTDTQYF
TGTGCCAGCAGCGGGACCCTGGATAGCACAGATACGCAGTATTTT
>medium-sized|TRBJ2-1|TRBV7-3|TRBD1
CASSPGTGGYNEQFF
TGTGCCAGCAGTCCCGGGACAGGGGGCTACAATGAGCAGTTCTTC
>few|TRBJ1-5|TRBV19|-
CASRGNNQPQHF
TGTGCCAGTAGGGGGAACAATCAGCCCCAGCATTTT
>once|TRBJ2-3|TRBV28|TRBD2
CASSVRTSGGPTDTQYF
TGTGCCAGCAGCGTCCGGACTAGCGGGGGACCCACAGATACGCAGTATTTT
>-|TRBJ2-5|TRBV7-2|-
CASSPGPGRQETQYF
TGTGCCAGCAGCCCGGGCCCGGGGAGGCAAGAGACCCAGTACTTC
>few|TRBJ2-3|TRBV12-3/TRBV12-4|-
CASSLAGILPEGTQYF
TGTGCCAGCAGTTTGGCCGGGATCCTACCCGAGGGGACGCAGTATTTT
>-|TRBJ1-2|TRBV30|-
CAWSADSFHGYTF
TGTGCCTGGAGTGCCGACAGTTTCCATGGCTACACCTTC
>few|TRBJ2-1|TRBV7-9|-
CASSFPAGINEQFF
TGTGCCAGCAGCTTTCCCGCCGGAATCAATGAGCAGTTCTTC
>many|TRBJ2-1|TRBV4-1|-
CASSQEATYNEQFF
TGCGCCAGCAGCCAGGAGGCCACATACAATGAGCAGTTCTTC
>-|TRBJ2-5|TRBV4-1|-
CASSQDVTRLETQYF
TGCGCCAGCAGCCAAGATGTAACGCGCCTTGAGACCCAGTACTTC
>few|TRBJ2-2|TRBV7-9|-
CASSLDGTGELFF
TGTGCCAGCAGCTTAGACGGAACCGGGGAGCTGTTTTTT
>few|TRBJ2-3|TRBV6-5|-
CASSTGGENTDTQYF
TGTGCCAGCAGTACCGGAGGGGAGAACACAGATACGCAGTATTTT
>few|TRBJ2-2|TRBV3-1|TRBD2
CASSQDLGGISGELFF
TGTGCCAGCAGCCAAGATTTGGGGGGGATCAGCGGGGAGCTGTTTTTT
>few|TRBJ1-1|TRBV4-1|-
CASSQFHEAFF
TGCGCCAGCAGCCAATTTCATGAAGCTTTCTTT
>many|TRBJ2-7|TRBV5-1|-
CASSYPGRTGGEQYF
TGCGCCAGCAGCTACCCCGGGCGGACAGGAGGGGAGCAGTACTTC
>few|TRBJ1-4|TRBV20-1|-
CSARDIGSEKLFF
TGCAGTGCTAGAGATATCGGTAGCGAAAAACTGTTTTTT
>few|TRBJ2-1|TRBV5-4|-
CASSFGPGENEQFF
TGTGCCAGCAGCTTCGGGCCTGGGGAAAATGAGCAGTTCTTC
>-|TRBJ2-7|TRBV3-1|TRBD2
CASSQDGSSGGQYNSYEQYF
TGTGCCAGCAGCCAAGATGGGTCTAGCGGGGGGCAATATAACTCCTACGAGCAGTACTTC
>few|TRBJ1-2|TRBV29-1|-
CSVESTSNYGYTF
TGCAGCGTTGAATCCACGTCTAACTATGGCTACACCTTC
>few|TRBJ2-1|TRBV15|-
CATSSGGGYNEQFF
TGTGCCACCAGCAGCGGGGGTGGGTACAATGAGCAGTTCTTC
>-|TRBJ2-7|TRBV7-6|-
CASSLGGILYEQYF
TGTGCCAGCAGCTTAGGGGGCATCCTCTACGAGCAGTACTTC
>-|TRBJ1-3|TRBV15|-
CATSRVYGGYTIYF
TGTGCCACCAGCAGAGTTTATGGGGGGTACACCATATATTTT
>-|TRBJ1-4|TRBV13|TRBD1
CASSLQGQDGEKLFF
TGTGCCAGCAGCCTACAAGGACAGGACGGGGAAAAACTGTTTTTT
>-|TRBJ1-6|TRBV5-6|-
CASSKGFSPLHF
TGTGCCAGCAGCAAGGGCTTTTCACCCCTCCACTTT
>-|TRBJ1-4|TRBV9|-
CASSGRAEKLFF
TGTGCCAGCAGCGGGAGGGCCGAAAAACTGTTTTTT
>-|TRBJ1-6|TRBV19|-
CASNDGLYSPLHF
TGTGCCAGTAATGACGGTCTTTATTCACCCCTCCACTTT
>many|TRBJ1-6|TRBV4-1|-
CASSQVGVDPLHF
TGCGCCAGCAGCCAAGTTGGGGTAGACCCCCTCCACTTT
>-|TRBJ2-3|TRBV9|-
CASSPRGIFRTDTQYF
TGTGCCAGCAGCCCTCGGGGCATTTTTAGGACAGATACGCAGTATTTT
>few|TRBJ1-1|TRBV4-3|-
CASSQGDGPRWTEAFF
TGCGCCAGCAGCCAAGGGGACGGACCAAGGTGGACTGAAGCTTTCTTT
>many|TRBJ2-1|TRBV11-1|TRBD1
CASSRLDRHYNEQFF
TGTGCCAGCAGCCGACTGGACAGGCACTACAATGAGCAGTTCTTC
>few|TRBJ2-3|TRBV7-9|TRBD1
CASSFPGQDTDTQYF
TGTGCCAGCAGCTTCCCGGGACAGGACACAGATACGCAGTATTTT
>many|TRBJ1-5|TRBV6-2/TRBV6-3|-
CASTNRESNQPQHF
TGTGCCAGCACCAACAGGGAGAGCAATCAGCCCCAGCATTTT
>-|TRBJ2-1|TRBV5-1|TRBD2
CASSLVSGTHNSNEQFF
TGCGCCAGCAGCTTGGTTAGCGGGACTCACAACTCCAATGAGCAGTTCTTC
>many|TRBJ2-1|TRBV11-2|TRBD1
CASRGTGSNEQFF
TGTGCCAGCAGGGGGACAGGTTCTAATGAGCAGTTCTTC
>-|TRBJ1-5|TRBV2|-
CASSELDSSRKPQHF
TGTGCCAGCAGCGAATTGGACAGCTCGAGGAAGCCCCAGCATTTT
>few|TRBJ2-1|TRBV19|-
CASSPLRQETLYNEQFF
TGTGCCAGTAGTCCCTTGAGACAGGAGACCCTTTACAATGAGCAGTTCTTC